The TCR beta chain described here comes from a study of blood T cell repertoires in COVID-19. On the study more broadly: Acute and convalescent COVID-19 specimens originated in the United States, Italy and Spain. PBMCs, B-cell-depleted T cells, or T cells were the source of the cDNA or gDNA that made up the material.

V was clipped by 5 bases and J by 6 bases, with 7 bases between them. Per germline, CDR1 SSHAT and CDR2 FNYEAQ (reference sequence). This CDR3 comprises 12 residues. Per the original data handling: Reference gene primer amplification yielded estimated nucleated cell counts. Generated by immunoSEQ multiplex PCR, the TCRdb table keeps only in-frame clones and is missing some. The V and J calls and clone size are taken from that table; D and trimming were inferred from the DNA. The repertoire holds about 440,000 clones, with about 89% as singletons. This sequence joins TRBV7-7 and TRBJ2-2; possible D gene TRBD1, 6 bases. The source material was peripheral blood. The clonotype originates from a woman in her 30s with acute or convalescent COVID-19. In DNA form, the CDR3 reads TGTGCCAGCAGCCCAGGGGCCGGGGAGCTGTTTTTT. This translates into CASSPGAGELFF. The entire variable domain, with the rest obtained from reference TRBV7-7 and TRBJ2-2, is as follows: GAGVSQSPRYKVTKRGQDVTLRCDPISSHATLYWYQQALGQGPEFLTYFNYEAQPDKSGLPSDRFSAERPEGSISTLTIQRTEQRDSAMYRCASSPGAGELFFGEGSRLTVL.